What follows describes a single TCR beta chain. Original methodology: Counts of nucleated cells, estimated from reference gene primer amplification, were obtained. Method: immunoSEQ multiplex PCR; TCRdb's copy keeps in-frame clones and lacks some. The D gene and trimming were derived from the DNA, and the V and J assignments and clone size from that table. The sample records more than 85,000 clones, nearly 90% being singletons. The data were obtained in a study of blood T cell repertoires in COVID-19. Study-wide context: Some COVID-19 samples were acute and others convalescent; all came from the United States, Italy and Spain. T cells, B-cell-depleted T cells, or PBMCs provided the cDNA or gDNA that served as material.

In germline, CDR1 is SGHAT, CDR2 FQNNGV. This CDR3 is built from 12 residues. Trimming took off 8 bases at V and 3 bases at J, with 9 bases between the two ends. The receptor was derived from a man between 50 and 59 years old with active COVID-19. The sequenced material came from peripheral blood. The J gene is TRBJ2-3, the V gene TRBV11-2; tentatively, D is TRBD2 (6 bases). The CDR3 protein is CASRGVTDTQYF. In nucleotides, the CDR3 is TGTGCCAGCCGCGGGGTTACAGATACGCAGTATTTT.